The sequence of this T cell receptor beta chain was determined in a study of shared clonotypes between healthy human individuals. Study-wide background: Each donor's CD8 memory used one plate, CD8 naive two, each CD4 subset three.

Using immunoSEQ multiplex PCR, the repertoire was profiled, and TCRdb retains in-frame clones only, with some absent. This table holds about 2.3 million clones, 93% found once. CD45RA-negative memory and CD45RA+ naive subsets were split from the CD4+ cells. Points from the study as a whole: Relative to clonotypes present in all four donors, those not shared had lower generation probabilities. How much donors shared clonotypes was expected to be affected by sequencing depth.

Comments on this clone: Its target is not known.

Sequencing input: naive CD4+ T cells from PBMCs. As for subset: CD45RA+ positively selected. The sequence derives from a man aged 18 to 30 in good health. Some clones in this sample may be carry-over from other donors' samples.

CDR3 nucleotides: TGTGCCATCAGTGAAGGGACAGGGGATCGTGGCACCTTC. Translating gives CAISEGTGDRGTF. The V call is TRBV10-3, the J call TRBJ1-2; 10 nucleotides align to TRBD1. This CDR3 contains 13 residues. CDR1 ENHRY and CDR2 SYGVKD come from the germline V gene. Trimming took 3 bases from V and 13 from J; bases not matched to a gene: 8.